This TCR beta chain came from a study of beta chain features in type 1 diabetes. General study points: All four CD4+ subsets of Type 1 diabetes patients contained TCRB CDR3s that were moderately but significantly shorter.

cDNA synthesis used the whole RNA isolate, giving expressed TCRB sequences. Assay used: immunoSEQ multiplex PCR; TCRdb lists only in-frame clones, some missing. The table includes about 210,000 clones, approximately 10% detected once. The CDR3 runs 14 residues. After removal of 3 bases from V and 4 bases from J, the junction contained 8 bases not matched to a gene. Germline V lookup: CDR1 GTSNPN, CDR2 SVGIG (reference sequence). A remark on this clone: Its antigen is not known.

Specimen: central memory CD4+ T cells from blood. This clonotype was sampled from a man between 18 and 29 years old in good health. The V call is TRBV30, the J call TRBJ1-1; the match to TRBD1 covers 7 bases. CDR3 sequence (DNA): TGTGCCTGGAGCGTGACAGGGCAGGGCACTGAAGCTTTCTTT. Residues: CAWSVTGQGTEAFF.